This T cell receptor (beta chain) came from a study of cytomegalovirus exposure and HLA in healthy donors. Whole-study findings and limits: Near-uniform donor sequencing depth was presumed by presence/absence analyses.

In the case of this clone: Its antigen is as yet unknown. The junction differs from germline at one of its ends, possibly a read error.

This CDR3 spans 13 amino acids. CDR1 and CDR2 from the germline V gene are SGHRS and YFSETQ. The PCR made use of 60 Vbeta and 13 Jbeta primers. The table came from immunoSEQ multiplex PCR; TCRdb's copy has only in-frame clones and leaves some out. The sample lists approximately 150,000 clones; approximately 78% were seen once. This sequence was found in a woman in her thirties or forties in good health and CMV-seropositive. V usage is TRBV5-1 and J usage is TRBJ1-1; maybe TRBD1 (5 bases). Sequencing was performed on PBMCs. The CDR3 nucleotides read TGTGCCAGCAGCTCGGACACCAACACTGAAGCTTTCTTT. It codes for CASSSDTNTEAFF. Based on the CDR3 plus reference TRBV5-1 and TRBJ1-1, the full variable domain is KAGVTQTPRYLIKTRGQQVTLSCSPISGHRSVSWYQQTPGQGLQFLFEYFSETQRNKGNFPGRFSGRQFSNSRSEMNVSTLELGDSALYLCASSSDTNTEAFFGQGTRLTVV.